These 25 T cell receptor beta chains originate from one sample sequenced in a study of blood T cell repertoires in COVID-19. This table comes from immunoSEQ multiplex PCR, and its TCRdb copy is limited to in-frame clones, with some not included. The profile covers over 110,000 clones, with about four fifths appearing a single time and around 13% taken by the ten largest. Material: peripheral blood. The receptors were gathered from a man aged 80 or over with acute or convalescent COVID-19.

The chain combines TRBV7-3 with TRBJ2-5; TRBD2 agrees at 7 bases. CDR3 size: 16 residues. Germline V gives CDR1 SGHTA, CDR2 FQGTGA. As DNA, the CDR3 is TGTGTCACGACCCCGGAAGAGCGGGGAATTCAAGAGACCCAGTACTTC. Its protein is CVTTPEERGIQETQYF.

This chain connects TRBV6-6 to TRBJ1-1, with D tentatively TRBD1 (6 bases). This CDR3 has 14 residues. Trimming left V 2 bases short and J 0 bases short, with 7 bases between. Germline CDR1 is MNHNY and CDR2 is SVGAGI (reference sequence). CDR3 sequence: CASSYGTMNTEAFF. CDR3 DNA sequence: TGTGCCAGCAGTTACGGGACAATGAACACTGAAGCTTTCTTT.

The chain recombines TRBV5-6 with TRBJ2-2; a weak D match, TRBD1 (5 bases). The CDR3 is made up of 13 amino acids. The germline V gene encodes CDR1 SGHDT and CDR2 YYEEEE. Trimming shortened V by 2 bases and J by 6 bases, and 8 bases separated the two germline ends. CDR3 nucleotides: TGTGCCAGCAGCTTAGGGGTGTCCGGGGAGCTGTTTTTT. Protein product: CASSLGVSGELFF.

The V call is TRBV19, the J call TRBJ1-5; 8 nucleotides line up with TRBD1. V lost 5 bases, J lost 7 bases, and 13 bases stayed unmatched. The V gene's germline CDR1 is LNHDA and CDR2 SQIVND (reference sequence). The CDR3 is made up of 16 amino acids. The CDR3 reads CASSGLQGASGQPQHF. Here the CDR3 DNA reads TGTGCCAGTAGTGGTCTGCAGGGGGCATCCGGGCAGCCCCAGCATTTT. Filled out from reference TRBV19 and TRBJ1-5, the complete variable domain reads DGGITQSPKYLFRKEGQNVTLSCEQNLNHDAMYWYRQDPGQGLRLIYYSQIVNDFQKGDIAEGYSVSREKKESFPLTVTSAQKNPTAFYLCASSGLQGASGQPQHFGDGTRLSIL.

V usage is TRBV28 and J usage is TRBJ1-4, with D maybe TRBD1 (5 bases). V shed 4 bases and J shed 8 bases, with 11 bases lying between them. The CDR3 runs to 13 residues. Germline-derived CDR1 and CDR2 are MDHEN and SYDVKM. CDR3 sequence (DNA): TGTGCCAGCAGTTCGGGGGTCAACGAAAAACTGTTTTTT. It yields the protein CASSSGVNEKLFF.

This chain links TRBV27 with TRBJ1-2, with TRBD1 matching over 10 bases. CDR1 MNHEY and CDR2 SMNVEV come from the germline V gene (reference sequence). This CDR3 spans 14 amino acids. The V and J ends lost 5 bases and 4 bases, in that order; junction bases with no gene match: 4. The CDR3 DNA reads TGTGCCAGCAGTGACAGGGGGCAGGGCTATGGCTACACCTTC. Translation: CASSDRGQGYGYTF.

The chain couples TRBV21-1 to TRBJ2-7; the table's D gene call, TRBD2, was not cross checked with the DNA. TRBV21-1 is a pseudogene. The CDR3 consists of 15 residues. This CDR3 reads CASSLLNWSSYEQYF. CDR3 in DNA: TGTGCCAGCAGCCTACTTAATTGGTCGTCCTACGAGCAGTACTTC.

The table lists this clone with a few counts. The genes are TRBV9 and TRBJ2-2; tentative D call: TRBD2 (6 bases). Germline CDR1 and CDR2: SGDLS and YYNGEE. The CDR3 has 15 amino acids. V lost 7 bases and J 3 bases, leaving 16 bases between the germline ends. The DNA of the CDR3 is TGTGCCAGCGCCTCCGGGACTCCTGACACCGGGGAGCTGTTTTTT. Translation gives CASASGTPDTGELFF.

The rearrangement joins TRBV7-2 to TRBJ1-2, with D possibly matching TRBD1 (6 bases). Trimming cost V 8 bases and J 8 bases, with 15 bases left between them. The V gene's germline CDR1 is SGHTA and CDR2 FQGNSA. The CDR3 runs 12 residues. The CDR3 loop reads CASVFTGSGYTF. CDR3 nucleotides: TGTGCCAGCGTATTTACAGGGTCGGGCTACACCTTC.

The chain couples TRBV19 to TRBJ2-3, with 8 bases matching TRBD1. J lost 4 bases, V lost 5 bases, and 2 bases had no gene match. The CDR3 runs 13 residues. Per the germline V gene, CDR1 is LNHDA and CDR2 is SQIVND (reference sequence). The CDR3 region has the DNA TGTGCCAGTAGTGAACAGGGGGCAGATACGCAGTATTTT. It specifies CASSEQGADTQYF.

The chain combines TRBV7-2 with TRBJ2-3; maybe TRBD2 (7 bases). CDR1 SGHTA and CDR2 FQGNSA come from the germline V gene. The V end was cut by 1 base, the J end by 6 bases, with 11 bases between. This CDR3 comprises 14 residues. The CDR3 loop is CASSLGGGPDTQYF. Written as DNA, the CDR3 is TGTGCCAGCAGCTTAGGGGGGGGGCCGGATACGCAGTATTTT.

The J gene is TRBJ1-6, the V gene TRBV27; no reliable D call. V lost 8 bases and J 7 bases, leaving 15 bases between the germline ends. The V gene's germline CDR1 is MNHEY and CDR2 SMNVEV (reference sequence). CDR3 length: 14 residues. CDR3 sequence: CASRFPGSNSPLHF. DNA for the CDR3: TGTGCCAGCCGGTTTCCGGGTTCGAATTCACCCCTCCACTTT.

The rearrangement joins TRBV5-4 to TRBJ2-5, with TRBD2 identical over 8 bases. This CDR3 spans 18 amino acids. The junction had 11 bases not matched to a gene; V was cut back by 0 bases and J by 1 base. Germline V gene lookup returns CDR1 SGHNT and CDR2 YYREEE (reference sequence). The CDR3 sequence is CASSLGGFAGGLQETQYF. The CDR3 DNA is TGTGCCAGCAGCTTGGGCGGTTTTGCGGGGGGCCTCCAAGAGACCCAGTACTTC.

This clone was picked up one time. V and J are TRBV6-5 and TRBJ2-7; a weak D match, TRBD2 (5 bases). V dropped 6 bases and J dropped 3 bases, with 12 bases sitting between them. This CDR3 spans 13 amino acids. Germline V gives CDR1 MNHEY, CDR2 SVGAGI. The CDR3 reads CASRAEDRYEQYF. The DNA for the CDR3 is TGTGCCAGCAGGGCGGAGGACCGCTACGAGCAGTACTTC.

The V gene is TRBV12-3 or TRBV12-4, the J gene TRBJ1-1; no definite D call. The V end lost 5 bases, the J end lost 6 bases, and 10 bases lay between the germline ends. The CDR3 is 12 residues long. This CDR3 is CASSRRGAEAFF. In DNA form, the CDR3 reads TGTGCCAGCAGTCGCCGAGGAGCTGAAGCTTTCTTT.

The genes are TRBV6-5 and TRBJ2-7; TRBD1 matches at 7 bases. V was pared by 5 bases and J by 5 bases, with 3 bases of the junction left unmatched. There are 12 residues in the CDR3. Germline CDR1 MNHEY, CDR2 SVGAGI. CDR3 protein: CASSNQGDEQYF. The DNA for the CDR3 is TGTGCCAGCAGTAACCAGGGGGACGAGCAGTACTTC.

This clone has just a few counts. As DNA, the CDR3 is TGTGCCAGCAGCACGGGACAGGGATCCTACGAGCAGTACTTC. Encoded protein: CASSTGQGSYEQYF. The V and J genes are TRBV6-2 or TRBV6-3 and TRBJ2-7, with 9 bases aligning to TRBD1. The CDR3 extends over 14 amino acids. CDR1 is MNHEY, CDR2 SVGEGT, per germline. Unmatched junction bases numbered 4, after V lost 6 bases and J lost 1 base.

J is TRBJ1-5 and V is TRBV2; D gene uncertain. Per germline, CDR1 SNHLY and CDR2 FYNNEI. Trimming removed 6 bases at V and 4 bases at J, with 13 bases between. This CDR3 is built from 14 residues. CDR3 sequence reads: CASRRGSANQPQHF. The CDR3 coding sequence is TGTGCCAGCAGGAGAGGGTCGGCAAATCAGCCCCAGCATTTT.

CDR3 protein: CASSDPGAGYTF. In DNA, the CDR3 is TGCGCCAGCAGCGATCCAGGGGCTGGCTACACCTTC. This chain connects TRBV5-1 to TRBJ1-2, with a tentative D call TRBD1 (6 bases). This CDR3 is built from 12 residues. V lost 4 bases, J lost 7 bases, and 11 bases lay in between. Germline assignment: CDR1 SGHRS and CDR2 YFSETQ.

This clone came up once. V gene TRBV5-6 combines with J gene TRBJ1-1; 9 bases line up with TRBD1. This CDR3 is 16 amino acids long. J lost 7 bases, V lost 4 bases, and 14 bases had no gene match. From germline, CDR1 is SGHDT and CDR2 YYEEEE. The CDR3 sequence is CASSHSRYRGRDEAFF. The CDR3 nucleotides are TGTGCCAGCAGCCATAGCCGATACAGGGGGCGCGATGAAGCTTTCTTT.

This chain links TRBV5-1 with TRBJ1-1, with D unclear. Germline-derived CDR1 and CDR2 are SGHRS and YFSETQ. This CDR3 contains 15 residues. V was clipped by 3 bases and J by 1 base, with 13 bases between them. The CDR3 nucleotides read TGCGCCAGCAGCTATACTGGAGCACCGAACACTGAAGCTTTCTTT. Protein sequence: CASSYTGAPNTEAFF.

V and J are TRBV28 and TRBJ2-1; a possible D gene is TRBD1 (5 bases). The CDR3 covers 13 residues. V was clipped by 2 bases and J by 4 bases, with 6 bases between them. Germline V gives CDR1 MDHEN, CDR2 SYDVKM. The CDR3 nucleotides are TGTGCCAGCAGTTTAAGGGGATACAATGAGCAGTTCTTC. Protein sequence: CASSLRGYNEQFF.

This clone was counted between two and nine times. The chain couples TRBV7-9 to TRBJ1-2; D unclear. The CDR3 is made up of 14 amino acids. Germline V gives CDR1 SEHNR, CDR2 FQNEAQ (reference sequence). Trimming took off 2 bases at V and 0 bases at J, with 7 bases between the two ends. This CDR3 reads CASSLLLPNYGYTF. For the CDR3, the DNA is TGTGCCAGCAGCTTACTCCTCCCTAACTATGGCTACACCTTC.

The chain recombines TRBV6-6 with TRBJ2-7; possible D gene TRBD2, 6 bases. The CDR3 is made up of 11 amino acids. Germline V lookup: CDR1 MNHNY, CDR2 SVGAGI (reference sequence). The V gene lost 8 bases and the J gene lost 4 bases, with 9 bases spanning the gap. Written as DNA, the CDR3 is TGTGCCAGCGGAGGGGCATACGAGCAGTACTTC. It yields the protein CASGGAYEQYF.

This clone has a single count. The chain joins TRBV7-3 to TRBJ2-2, with 8 nucleotides matching TRBD1. The CDR3 consists of 16 residues. The junction had 4 bases not matched to a gene; V was cut back by 1 base and J by 3 bases. Germline V gene sequence: CDR1 SGHTA, CDR2 FQGTGA. In nucleotides, the CDR3 is TGTGCCAGCAGCTTAATTGCGACAGGGGACACCGGGGAGCTGTTTTTT. This translates into CASSLIATGDTGELFF.